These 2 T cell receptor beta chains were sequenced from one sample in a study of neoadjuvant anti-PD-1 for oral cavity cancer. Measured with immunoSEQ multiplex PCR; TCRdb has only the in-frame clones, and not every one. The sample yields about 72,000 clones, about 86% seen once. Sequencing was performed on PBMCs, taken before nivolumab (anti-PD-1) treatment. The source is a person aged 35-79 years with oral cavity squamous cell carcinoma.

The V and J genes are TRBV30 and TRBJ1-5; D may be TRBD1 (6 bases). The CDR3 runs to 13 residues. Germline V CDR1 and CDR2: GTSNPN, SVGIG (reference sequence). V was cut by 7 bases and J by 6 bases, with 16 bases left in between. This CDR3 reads CAFAQGQGQPQHF. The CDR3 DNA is TGTGCCTTTGCCCAGGGGCAGGGTCAGCCCCAGCATTTT.

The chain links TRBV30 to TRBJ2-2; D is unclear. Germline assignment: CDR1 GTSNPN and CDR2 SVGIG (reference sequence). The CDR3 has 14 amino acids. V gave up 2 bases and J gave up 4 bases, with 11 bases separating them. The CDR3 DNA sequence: TGTGCCTGGAGTTCGCAAGGGTTCACCGGGGAGCTGTTTTTT. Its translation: CAWSSQGFTGELFF.